In this sample, the clone carrying this T cell receptor (beta chain) turned up a few times. Its antigen is not known. Every isolated RNA sample was fully reverse transcribed, so sequencing captured expressed TCRB transcripts. Sequencing used immunoSEQ multiplex PCR; TCRdb keeps in-frame clones, though not all of them. Of 810,000 or so clones listed, roughly 15% are singletons. This entry belongs to a study of beta chain features in type 1 diabetes. Study-level findings and limits: High TCR expression in some cells could lead to their over-representation in cDNA sequencing.

V was cut by 5 bases and J by 2 bases, with 9 bases left in between. Germline V CDR1 and CDR2: SGHRS, YFSETQ. The CDR3 is 13 amino acids. J is TRBJ2-3 and V is TRBV5-1; perhaps TRBD2 as D (5 bases). This TCR came from a woman aged 18 to 35 in good health. Sequences were obtained from naive CD4+ T cells from blood. CDR3 sequence (DNA): TGCGCCAGCAGTAAGCGGAACACAGATACGCAGTATTTT. This translates into CASSKRNTDTQYF.